The rows below give T cell receptor beta chains drawn from one sample of a study of shared clonotypes between healthy human individuals. The repertoire was sequenced with immunoSEQ multiplex PCR; TCRdb's copy has only in-frame clones and lacks some. The profile shows about 1 million clones, about 75% of them singletons. Sequenced material: memory CD4+ T cells sorted from blood. These receptor sequences come from a man aged 18 to 29 in good health. Each CDR3 is given with its conserved first and last residue. The order of the fields is clone size, D gene, J gene, V gene, CDR3 DNA, CDR3 protein. A D gene is named only where the DNA matches it firmly. Clone size is not always given. Where it is, it says once, few, many or a class for expanded clones.

. . TRBJ1-4 TRBV7-9 TGTGCCAGCAGCTTAGATTACCGGACCCCAGGACTGTTTTTT CASSLDYRTPGLFF
. . TRBJ2-7 TRBV9 TGTGCCAGCAGCGCCGGTGGGGGGGGCGCAGCCTCCTACGAGCAGTACTTC CASSAGGGGAASYEQYF
few . TRBJ1-2 TRBV30 TGTGCCTGGAGTGTTGGGGTCGAGGACTATGGCTACACCTTC CAWSVGVEDYGYTF
. . TRBJ1-1 TRBV6-1 TGTGCCAGCAGGGAACGTCAGGCGAACACTGAAGCTTTCTTT CASRERQANTEAFF
. . TRBJ2-5 TRBV30 TGTGCCTGGAGACGGAGGGGACAAGAGACCCAGTACTTC CAWRRRGQETQYF
. . TRBJ1-2 TRBV4-3 TGCGCCAGCAGCCAAGGTCCGGGGGGCTACACCTTC CASSQGPGGYTF
. . TRBJ1-4 TRBV9 TGTGCCAGCAGCGGCGACATACCGAATGAAAAACTGTTTTTT CASSGDIPNEKLFF
. . TRBJ2-7 TRBV28 TGTGCCAGCATTCCCGGCGGGGTCCTTGGGGCGGGGGAGCAGTACTTC CASIPGGVLGAGEQYF
. . TRBJ1-2 TRBV6-1 TGTGCCAGCAGTGAAGGGGGCCACTTAGGGAACTATGGCTACACCTTC CASSEGGHLGNYGYTF
. . TRBJ2-1 TRBV11-2 TGTGCCAGCAGCTCCTTGCCGGGGGCGGAGGAGTTCTTC CASSSLPGAEEFF
. TRBD2 TRBJ2-1 TRBV11-2 TGTGCCAGCAGCTTATTTTCGCTAGCGGGAGGTTTCAGTGAGCAGTTCTTC CASSLFSLAGGFSEQFF
. . TRBJ2-2 TRBV20-1 TGCAGTGCCCATCGCACCGGGGAGCTGTTTTTT CSAHRTGELFF
. . TRBJ1-4 TRBV4-1 TGCGCCACCTCCCCAGGGGACGTGGCAAAACTGTTTTTT CATSPGDVAKLFF